What follows describes a single T cell receptor beta chain. The antigen is not known. The data belong to a study of T cells in narcolepsy. Study-level background: Patients with NT1 or NT2 and healthy control donors were enrolled.

Points from the study as a whole: HCRT-specific and TRIB2-specific autoreactive clonotypes appeared among same-patient CSF and blood CD4+ clonotypes. Autoreactive clonotypes reportedly recurred in blood of same and different patients, not controls. Some memory CD4+ repertoires had no autoreactive clone sequences.

Repertoires were generated with immunoSEQ multiplex PCR, while TCRdb's copy carries only in-frame clones and drops some. The sample holds around 18,000 clones, about nine tenths seen once. The receptor was derived from a human donor in good health. The sequencing input was memory (CD45RA-) CD4+ T cells from blood.

The DNA for the CDR3 is TGCAGTGCTAGAGGGGGACAGTACAACACCTTC. This sequence encodes CSARGGQYNTF. The rearrangement uses TRBV20-1 and TRBJ1-2; the match to TRBD1 covers 7 bases. Germline values: CDR1 DFQATT, CDR2 SNEGSKA (reference sequence). The CDR3 is 11 residues long. The trim removed 1 base at V and 12 bases at J, leaving 5 bases unmatched.